This TCR beta chain is from a study of CD8 T cells in Susac syndrome. Sequencing targeted TCR beta in T cells from blood (CD8+ and CD4+). Age- and sex-matched healthy donors served as the control group. FACS was used to enrich TEMRA cells, whereas the CD8+ and CD4+ T cells were obtained by negative isolation. Trimming removed 4 bases from V and 9 bases from J, with 7 bases in between. Germline V gene lookup returns CDR1 MNHEY and CDR2 SVGEGT. The CDR3 extends over 11 amino acids. With random hexamers, reverse transcription was performed on roughly 0.5 to 1 ug of RNA. Amplification of TCR beta CDR3 across 54 Vbeta and 13 Jbeta was performed with immunoSEQ multiplex PCR. TCRdb reprocessed the immunoSEQ multiplex PCR reads with MiXCR, giving one entry per CDR3 protein. Of about 140,000 distinct CDR3 sequences detected, 85% to 95% appear once; the ten largest clones hold around 0.29%.

V usage is TRBV6-2 or TRBV6-3 and J usage is TRBJ2-4; D is undetermined. This sequence was found in a human donor in good health. Source material: CD8+ T cells from PBMCs. CDR3 bases: TGTGCCAGCAGTTTAGGCATCATTCAGTACTTC. It yields the protein CASSLGIIQYF.